The 32 T cell receptor beta chains in this list originate from one sample, sequenced in a study of T cell repertoires in cytomegalovirus infection. TCRdb fed the reads into MiXCR, producing one record per CDR3 protein. The sample includes about 470,000 distinct CDR3 sequences, under 45% seen only once; the top ten take around 45%. The antigens for these receptors are not known. Source: cultured PBMCs, taken from culture after CMV antigen stimulation. These receptors originate from a human donor in good health (CMV status not recorded). Some clones in this sample may be carry-over from other donors' samples.

CDR3 DNA: TGTGCCAGCTCCTGGCAGGGGGTTGAAAAACTGTTTTTT. It is translated as CASSWQGVEKLFF. The rearrangement links TRBV7-6 to TRBJ1-4, with 7 bases identical to TRBD1. The germline gives CDR1 SGHVS, CDR2 FNYEAQ. Trimming removed 8 bases from V and 7 bases from J; junction bases left unmatched: 7. This CDR3 has 13 amino acids.

CDR3 region: CSADAQLAGGISGHTQYF. CDR3 nucleotides: TGCAGTGCTGACGCCCAGCTAGCGGGAGGTATTTCCGGGCATACGCAGTATTTT. The chain uses TRBV20-1 and TRBJ2-3; 11 positions match TRBD2. J gave up 7 bases and V 5 bases, and 20 bases lay outside the gene matches. CDR3 length: 18 amino acids. Germline V CDR1 and CDR2: DFQATT, SNEGSKA (reference sequence).

The V and J genes are TRBV11-2 and TRBJ2-3, with 13 bases aligning to TRBD2. The ends lost 3 bases at V and 0 bases at J; junction bases unmatched: 18. Per germline, CDR1 SGHAT and CDR2 FQNNGV. The CDR3 loop spans 22 amino acids. The chain's CDR3 is CASSFPTVPLAGGLGSTDTQYF. The CDR3 bases are TGTGCCAGCAGCTTCCCCACCGTTCCACTAGCGGGAGGGTTAGGGAGCACAGATACGCAGTATTTT.

This chain joins TRBV12-3 or TRBV12-4 and TRBJ2-1; a possible D gene is TRBD2 (6 bases). The CDR3 runs to 13 residues. Trimming took off 6 bases at V and 6 bases at J, with 12 bases between the two ends. This CDR3 reads CASSRLGVNEQFF. The CDR3 DNA reads TGTGCCAGCAGCCGACTAGGGGTCAATGAGCAGTTCTTC.

The V and J genes are TRBV19 and TRBJ2-1, with unresolved D. Germline V gene data show CDR1 as LNHDA and CDR2 as SQIVND (reference sequence). This CDR3 has 14 amino acids. V dropped 3 bases and J dropped 2 bases, with 8 bases sitting between them. The CDR3 DNA sequence: TGTGCCAGTAGTATGGTGACTCCCTACAATGAGCAGTTCTTC. Protein: CASSMVTPYNEQFF.

This chain connects TRBV7-6 to TRBJ2-1, with D uncertain. V lost 7 bases, J lost 3 bases, and 16 bases lay in between. The V gene's germline CDR1 is SGHVS and CDR2 FNYEAQ. This CDR3 spans 15 amino acids. This chain's CDR3 is CASTLDQARYNEQFF. The CDR3, as DNA: TGTGCCAGCACCCTAGACCAGGCCCGCTACAATGAGCAGTTCTTC.

V gene TRBV3-1 combines with J gene TRBJ2-7, with a tentative D call TRBD1 (6 bases). The CDR3 is 15 amino acids. CDR1 LGHDT and CDR2 YNNKEL come from the germline V gene (reference sequence). The ends were cut back, 4 bases at V and 5 bases at J, with 18 bases in the middle. The CDR3 sequence: CASSLLTGTFDEQYF. The CDR3 DNA follows: TGTGCCAGCAGCCTCCTGACGGGGACATTCGACGAGCAGTACTTC.

This clonotype was observed a few times. The genes are TRBV7-2 and TRBJ2-5, with 11 positions matching TRBD2. The V gene's germline CDR1 is SGHTA and CDR2 FQGNSA. V dropped 5 bases and J dropped 5; count of bases not matched to a gene: 19. The CDR3 runs 19 residues. The DNA of the CDR3 is TGTGCCAGCAGCGATAGCGGGGGGGCTGGGGGCTGGCGAGGGGAGACCCAGTACTTC. This encodes CASSDSGGAGGWRGETQYF.

This clonotype was seen a single time. V usage is TRBV6-1 and J usage is TRBJ2-7; D not certain. Trimming removed 11 bases at V and 1 base at J, with 18 bases between. The CDR3 is made up of 14 amino acids. Germline assignment: CDR1 MNHNS and CDR2 SASEGT. Here the CDR3 DNA reads TGTGCCGGCCGGCCTTGGCAATCGTCCTACGAGCAGTACTTC. Translation: CAGRPWQSSYEQYF.

This clonotype appeared a few times. Here the CDR3 DNA reads TGTGCCAGCAGTTTACGTAAAGGGGGCTCCTACGAGCAGTACTTC. It encodes CASSLRKGGSYEQYF. The chain is built from TRBV6-1 and TRBJ2-7; the D gene is possibly TRBD1 (6 bases). The V gene lost 5 bases and the J gene lost 0 bases, with 14 bases spanning the gap. CDR1 MNHNS and CDR2 SASEGT come from the germline V gene. CDR3 size: 15 residues.

This clonotype was observed a handful of times. Here the CDR3 DNA reads TGTGCCAGCAGCCGACCCCTAGCGGGGCGAGTCTACGAGCAGTACTTC. As protein: CASSRPLAGRVYEQYF. The chain couples TRBV7-2 to TRBJ2-7; 9 bases fit TRBD2. The junction had 11 bases not matched to a gene; V was cut back by 5 bases and J by 3 bases. Germline V gives CDR1 SGHTA, CDR2 FQGNSA. There are 16 residues in the CDR3.

This clonotype has just a few counts. The rearrangement links TRBV7-2 to TRBJ1-2; the match to TRBD1 covers 7 bases. Trimming removed 5 bases from V and 1 base from J; junction bases left unmatched: 4. Per the germline V gene, CDR1 is SGHTA and CDR2 is FQGNSA. The length of the CDR3 is 14 residues. The CDR3: CASSPDRLNYGYTF. CDR3 sequence (DNA): TGTGCCAGCAGCCCGGACAGGCTTAACTATGGCTACACCTTC.

This clonotype has only a few counts. The CDR3 DNA sequence: TGTGCCAGCAGCACAAAGGCCCGGGACAGAAAAGCCGAGTCCTACGAGCAGTACTTC. Translating it yields CASSTKARDRKAESYEQYF. This rearrangement joins TRBV11-3 to TRBJ2-7; the match to TRBD1 covers 7 bases. The V gene's germline CDR1 is SGHNT and CDR2 YENEEA. This CDR3 comprises 19 residues. The ends lost 5 bases at V and 1 base at J; junction bases unmatched: 20.

This chain links TRBV4-1 with TRBJ2-2; 7 bases line up with TRBD2. The CDR3 consists of 16 residues. The V gene's germline CDR1 is MGHRA and CDR2 YSYEKL. J gave up 6 bases and V 2 bases, and 9 bases lay outside the gene matches. The CDR3 protein is CASSQPATSVPGELFF. Written as DNA, the CDR3 is TGCGCCAGCAGCCAACCCGCAACTAGCGTCCCCGGGGAGCTGTTTTTT.

In DNA form, the CDR3 reads TGCGCCAGCAGCTTGGATCCAGGCGGCCGAGGAGAGCAGTACTTC. Its translation is CASSLDPGGRGEQYF. The V and J genes are TRBV5-1 and TRBJ2-7; no definite D call. Germline CDR1 SGHRS, CDR2 YFSETQ. Trimming pared 0 bases from V and 7 bases from J, leaving 17 bases between. The CDR3 has 15 amino acids. Full variable domain (rest looked up from reference TRBV5-1 and TRBJ2-7): KAGVTQTPRYLIKTRGQQVTLSCSPISGHRSVSWYQQTPGQGLQFLFEYFSETQRNKGNFPGRFSGRQFSNSRSEMNVSTLELGDSALYLCASSLDPGGRGEQYFGPGTRLTVT.

In this sample, this clonotype turned up a few times. The chain joins TRBV7-6 to TRBJ1-6; 8 positions match TRBD1. The CDR3 is made up of 14 amino acids. The germline CDR1 and CDR2 sequences are SGHVS and FNYEAQ. The V segment lost 6 bases and the J segment 8 bases; nucleotides outside the gene matches: 6. CDR3: CASSSGQGYSPLHF. The CDR3, as DNA: TGTGCCAGCAGTTCAGGACAGGGTTATTCACCCCTCCACTTT.

J is TRBJ2-2 and V is TRBV7-2; weak D call: TRBD2 (6 bases). Germline V gene sequence: CDR1 SGHTA, CDR2 FQGNSA. The CDR3 runs 14 residues. Deletions cut 7 bases from V and 7 bases from J, with 16 bases between. The CDR3 reads CASTRAGVVGELFF. CDR3 nucleotides: TGTGCCAGCACCAGAGCGGGCGTAGTCGGGGAGCTGTTTTTT.

This clonotype was detected only a few times. V usage is TRBV12-3 or TRBV12-4 and J usage is TRBJ2-2; 7 bases fit TRBD2. CDR3 length equals 20 residues. V gave up 4 bases and J gave up 0 bases; unmatched junction bases: 17. CDR3 nucleotide sequence: TGTGCCAGCAGTTCCCGAGCGGGACTATACCCGGGAACGAACACCGGGGAGCTGTTTTTT. Its translation is CASSSRAGLYPGTNTGELFF.

V is TRBV24-1 and J is TRBJ2-1; 9 nucleotides agree with TRBD2. V lost 4 bases, J lost 8 bases, and 8 bases stayed unmatched. The CDR3 is 15 residues long. The germline V gene has CDR1 KGHDR and CDR2 SFDVKD. In DNA form, the CDR3 reads TGTGCCACCAGTGAGGGGGCTAGCGGGACTGATGAGCAGTTCTTC. It specifies CATSEGASGTDEQFF.

This chain uses TRBV7-2 with TRBJ1-2, with TRBD1 identical over 7 bases. Germline values: CDR1 SGHTA, CDR2 FQGNSA. The CDR3 has 16 residues. J was trimmed by 4 bases and V by 3 bases; bases with no gene match: 11. DNA of the CDR3: TGTGCCAGCAGCTTTAGGCAGGGGGGGGTTTCCTATGGCTACACCTTC. Amino acid sequence: CASSFRQGGVSYGYTF. The entire variable domain, with the rest obtained from reference TRBV7-2 and TRBJ1-2, is as follows: GAGVSQSPSNKVTEKGKDVELRCDPISGHTALYWYRQSLGQGLEFLIYFQGNSAPDKSGLPSDRFSAERTGGSVSTLTIQRTQQEDSAVYLCASSFRQGGVSYGYTFGSGTRLTVV.

The V and J genes are TRBV6-1 and TRBJ2-1; 10 bases match TRBD2. The germline CDR1 and CDR2 sequences are MNHNS and SASEGT. The V segment lost 2 bases and the J segment 8 bases; nucleotides outside the gene matches: 6. The CDR3 is made up of 15 amino acids. As DNA, the CDR3 is TGTGCCAGCAGTGAAACCCTAGCGGGAGAGGATGAGCAGTTCTTC. Its translation is CASSETLAGEDEQFF.

This clonotype was recorded a few times. The CDR3 protein is CASSSGRISDTQYF. CDR3 DNA: TGCGCCAGCAGTAGCGGGAGGATTTCAGATACGCAGTATTTT. The genes are TRBV10-2 and TRBJ2-3; 9 bases map to TRBD2. This CDR3 is built from 14 residues. With V trimmed by 5 bases and J by 4 bases, 4 bases remained unmatched. CDR1 and CDR2 (germline): WSHSY, SAAADI.

The V gene is TRBV7-9, the J gene TRBJ1-3; D gene unclear. V lost 4 bases to trimming and J lost 3 bases, with 10 bases between them. The CDR3 has 14 residues. Germline CDR1 and CDR2: SEHNR and FQNEAQ (reference sequence). This CDR3 reads CASSSTRRGNTIYF. CDR3 nucleotide sequence: TGTGCCAGCAGCTCGACCAGGCGTGGAAACACCATATATTTT. Using reference TRBV7-9 and TRBJ1-3 for the parts outside the CDR3, the full variable domain is DTGVSQNPRHKITKRGQNVTFRCDPISEHNRLYWYRQTLGQGPEFLTYFQNEAQLEKSRLLSDRFSAERPKGSFSTLEIQRTEQGDSAMYLCASSSTRRGNTIYFGEGSWLTVV.

There are many counts of this clonotype. V usage is TRBV7-8 and J usage is TRBJ2-3; 8 bases map to TRBD2. J gave up 6 bases and V 5 bases, and 16 bases lay outside the gene matches. This CDR3 comprises 17 residues. The germline CDR1 and CDR2 sequences are SGHVS and FQNEAQ. CDR3 nucleotides: TGTGCCAGCAGCCTCCGGGTAGCGGGGCAGTGGGTGGATACGCAGTATTTT. It is translated as CASSLRVAGQWVDTQYF.

The chain joins TRBV7-2 to TRBJ2-1; 9 bases are shared with TRBD2. This CDR3 region has 15 residues. J was trimmed by 7 bases and V by 6 bases; bases with no gene match: 10. Germline V gene sequence: CDR1 SGHTA, CDR2 FQGNSA. CDR3 in DNA: TGTGCCAGCAGTAGCGGGGGCTTTGGCGAAAATGAGCAGTTCTTC. This encodes CASSSGGFGENEQFF.

This rearrangement joins TRBV2 to TRBJ2-7, with D possibly matching TRBD2 (5 bases). CDR1 and CDR2 from the germline V gene are SNHLY and FYNNEI. CDR3 length equals 15 residues. V gave up 4 bases and J gave up 2 bases, with 15 bases separating them. The CDR3 DNA sequence: TGTGCCAGCAGTGCGGGGTACGGGGTCGCCTACGAGCAGTACTTC. Translating gives CASSAGYGVAYEQYF.

The V gene is TRBV20-1, the J gene TRBJ1-4; D not resolved. The CDR3 is 14 residues long. V was cut by 1 base and J by 7 bases, with 13 bases left in between. Per the germline V gene, CDR1 is DFQATT and CDR2 is SNEGSKA (reference sequence). The CDR3 region has the DNA TGCAGTGCTAGAGTTTGGGGTTCAAGTGAAAAACTGTTTTTT. Protein: CSARVWGSSEKLFF.

The chain uses TRBV7-2 and TRBJ2-2; D gene unclear. The CDR3 sequence is 14 residues long. The V end lost 0 bases, the J end lost 3 bases, and 5 bases lay between the germline ends. Germline V lookup: CDR1 SGHTA, CDR2 FQGNSA. The CDR3 DNA sequence: TGTGCCAGCAGCTTAGCGATAGACACCGGGGAGCTGTTTTTT. Translation: CASSLAIDTGELFF.

A few counts support this clonotype. This chain connects TRBV7-6 to TRBJ1-3, with D maybe TRBD1 (6 bases). Per the germline V gene, CDR1 is SGHVS and CDR2 is FNYEAQ. V lost 4 bases, J lost 0 bases, and 22 bases lay in between. CDR3 length: 19 amino acids. CDR3 nucleotide sequence: TGTGCCAGCAGCTCTCCTGCGGCAGGGGACCTAAACTCTGGAAACACCATATATTTT. This sequence encodes CASSSPAAGDLNSGNTIYF. The full variable domain, its missing parts supplied by reference TRBV7-6 and TRBJ1-3, is GAGVSQSPRYKVTKRGQDVALRCDPISGHVSLYWYRQALGQGPEFLTYFNYEAQQDKSGLPNDRFSAERPEGSISTLTIQRTEQRDSAMYRCASSSPAAGDLNSGNTIYFGEGSWLTVV.

This clonotype was counted a few times. The CDR3 DNA sequence: TGTGCCAGCAGCCAGACACGAAGACAGGGTAGGGGCAATCAGCCCCAGCATTTT. Residues: CASSQTRRQGRGNQPQHF. This rearrangement joins TRBV6-2 or TRBV6-3 to TRBJ1-5, with 7 bases that match TRBD1. This CDR3 is built from 18 residues. In germline, CDR1 is MNHEY, CDR2 SVGEGT. J was trimmed by 2 bases and V by 6 bases; bases with no gene match: 16.

This sequence joins TRBV6-6 and TRBJ1-2, with 8 bases lining up with TRBD1. The CDR3 has 13 amino acids. Per the germline V gene, CDR1 is MNHNY and CDR2 is SVGAGI (reference sequence). Germline trimming cut 8 bases from V and 1 base from J; bases unmatched to any gene: 3. The CDR3 region is CASRQGINYGYTF. CDR3 coding DNA: TGTGCCAGCCGACAGGGGATTAACTATGGCTACACCTTC.

This clonotype was found a few times. The chain carries TRBV6-2 or TRBV6-3 and TRBJ2-2, with D perhaps TRBD2 (5 bases). Germline CDR1 reads MNHEY; CDR2 reads SVGEGT. The CDR3 is 15 residues long. Trimming removed 6 bases from V and 0 bases from J, with 11 bases in between. This CDR3 reads CASRLVKSNTGELFF. CDR3 bases: TGTGCCAGCAGACTAGTCAAATCGAACACCGGGGAGCTGTTTTTT.